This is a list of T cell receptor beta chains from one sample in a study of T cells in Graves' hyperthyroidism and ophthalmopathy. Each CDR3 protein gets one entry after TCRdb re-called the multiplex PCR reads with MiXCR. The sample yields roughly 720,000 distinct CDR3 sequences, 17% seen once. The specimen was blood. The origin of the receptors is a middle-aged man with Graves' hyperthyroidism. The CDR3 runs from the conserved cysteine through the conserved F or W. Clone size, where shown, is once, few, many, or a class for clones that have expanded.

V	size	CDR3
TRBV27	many	CASSNYRQGDYGYTF
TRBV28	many	CASSPGQYSYEQYF
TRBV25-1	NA	CASTGRTAQGWNTEAFF
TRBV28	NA	CTSTSQGVAYNEQFF
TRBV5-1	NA	CASSSRDRGNTYNEQFF
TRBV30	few	CAWSLRLAGFQETQYF
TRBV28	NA	CASIGGFEQYF
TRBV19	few	CASSIIGGTVKNTEAFF
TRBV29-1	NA	CSVEGVAETDEQFF
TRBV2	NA	CASSEDPSGQETQYF
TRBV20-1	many	CSASGESYNEQFF
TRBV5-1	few	CASSLTGSAGANVLTF
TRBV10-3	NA	CAISDGTIETQYF
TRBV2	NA	CASSGRRADTQYF
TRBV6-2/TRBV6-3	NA	CAGSYRAKSTDTQYF
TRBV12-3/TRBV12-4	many	CASSLGGASSDTQYF
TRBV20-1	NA	CSGGSDRAEKLFF
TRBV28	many	CASSTPGAPSGANVLTF
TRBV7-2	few	CASSPRRGGDQPQHF
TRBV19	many	CASSELQGPYGEQYF
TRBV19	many	CASSRLAGVADTQYF
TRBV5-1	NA	CASSTGAGDEQFF
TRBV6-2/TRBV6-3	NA	CASSNGRTTDTQYF
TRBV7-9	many	CASSLRLAGGSYNEQFF
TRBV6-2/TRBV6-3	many	CASKTSSGRGTGANVLTF
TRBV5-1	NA	CASSLAGTDTQCF
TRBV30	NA	CAWSVTSAYNEQFF
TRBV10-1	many	CASSGDWDEQFF
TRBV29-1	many	CSVVLGDRNQPQHF
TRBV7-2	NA	CASSLKGPNTGELFF
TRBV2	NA	CASSEGEGFGGRAFF
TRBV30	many	CAWSATGQTYYTDTQYF
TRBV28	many	CASSLSGTGPFNYGYTF
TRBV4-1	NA	CASSLQLSNQPQHF
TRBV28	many	CASSFHYRAFTYEQYF
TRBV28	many	CASSLISGIETQYF
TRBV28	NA	CASTPRRQGGGYTF
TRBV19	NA	CASSIDTYNERFF
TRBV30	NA	CAWSADRDGYTF
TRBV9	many	CASSVGGYSNQPQHF
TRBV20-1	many	CSARDSAGGPYSIEQFF
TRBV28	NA	CASSFGAQTQYF
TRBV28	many	CASRVPSSGNTIYF
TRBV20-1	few	CSATSRTSGTVDTQYF
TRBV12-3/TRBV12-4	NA	CASSLALVAEAFF
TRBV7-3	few	CASSYSSGSPDTQYF
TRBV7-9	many	CASSPKTDRAIYEQYF
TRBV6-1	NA	CASSGGAGNSQPQHF
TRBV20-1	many	CSAPGTGDYNEQFF
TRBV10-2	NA	CASRWEQGLNQPQHF